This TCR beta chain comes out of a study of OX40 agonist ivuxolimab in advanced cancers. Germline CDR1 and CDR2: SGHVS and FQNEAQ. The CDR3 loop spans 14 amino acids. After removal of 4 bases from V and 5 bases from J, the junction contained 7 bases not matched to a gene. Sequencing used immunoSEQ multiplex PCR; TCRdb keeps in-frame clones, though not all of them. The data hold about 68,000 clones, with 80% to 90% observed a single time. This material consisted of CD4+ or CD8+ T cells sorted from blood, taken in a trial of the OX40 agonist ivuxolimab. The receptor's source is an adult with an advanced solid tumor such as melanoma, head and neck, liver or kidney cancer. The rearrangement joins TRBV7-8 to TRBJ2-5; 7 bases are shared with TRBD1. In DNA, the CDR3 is TGTGCCAGCAGCTGGACAGGCGTAGGGGAGACCCAGTACTTC. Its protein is CASSWTGVGETQYF.